This entry is about one TCR beta chain. Its antigen remains unknown. Unique molecular identifiers were used in preparing the TCRbeta library. TCRdb reprocessed the PCR reads with MiXCR, giving one entry per CDR3 protein. The repertoire holds more than 200,000 distinct CDR3 sequences, with about 26% as singletons. The data were obtained in a study of T-cell reconstitution after alpha-beta-depleted transplantation in children. Study-wide findings and caveats: Two months or so post-transplant, alpha-beta T cells reportedly derived from several hundred expanded graft clones.

This CDR3 has 14 amino acids. The V end lost 3 bases, the J end lost 2 bases, and 14 bases lay between the germline ends. Germline V lookup: CDR1 DFQATT, CDR2 SNEGSKA (reference sequence). This sequence originates from a girl aged 2-10 years with Fanconi anemia, due to receive a stem cell transplant. V and J are TRBV20-1 and TRBJ2-7, with TRBD2 as a possible D gene (7 bases). The sequencing used PBMCs, collected before TCRalphabeta/CD19-depleted stem cell transplant. The CDR3 protein is CSASRGGRPYEQYF. CDR3 coding DNA: TGCAGTGCTAGTAGGGGGGGACGACCCTACGAGCAGTACTTC.